What follows are 20 T cell receptor beta chains derived from one specimen sequenced in a study of OX40 agonist ivuxolimab in advanced cancers. Receptor amplification or capture employed the immunoSEQ multiplex PCR assay. TCRdb obtained this table from immuneACCESS and retained in-frame rearrangements with V and J assigned. These tables miss some clones; where compared with another copy, unresolved V genes account for less than half of the shortfall, and the remainder is unexplained. Present in this sample are tens of thousands of clones, roughly nine tenths of which were seen just once. The top ten clonotypes cover about 9% of the sample. The sequencing here drew on CD4+ or CD8+ T cells sorted from blood, taken in a trial of the OX40 agonist ivuxolimab. Receptor source: an adult with an advanced solid tumor such as melanoma, head and neck, liver or kidney cancer.

The chain combines TRBV19 with TRBJ1-1; 7 bases line up with TRBD1. Germline loops: CDR1 LNHDA, CDR2 SQIVND (reference sequence). V dropped 4 bases and J dropped 5; count of bases not matched to a gene: 4. This CDR3 contains 13 residues. CDR3 sequence (DNA): TGTGCCAGTAGTAGCCAGGGGGAAACTGAAGCTTTCTTT. This translates into CASSSQGETEAFF.

CDR3 sequence: CASGLALRTGGRYEQYF. CDR3 nucleotides: TGTGCTAGTGGTTTGGCCCTAAGGACAGGGGGCAGGTACGAGCAGTACTTC. The chain links TRBV12-5 to TRBJ2-7; TRBD1 matches at 11 bases. The trim removed 1 base at V and 4 bases at J, leaving 9 bases unmatched. Germline V lookup: CDR1 LGHNT, CDR2 FRNRAP. CDR3 size: 17 residues.

The genes are TRBV30 and TRBJ2-4; D is undetermined. The V gene's germline CDR1 is GTSNPN and CDR2 SVGIG (reference sequence). The CDR3 runs 14 residues. V was clipped by 3 bases and J by 2 bases, with 11 bases between them. CDR3 in amino acids: CAWRSWRTKNIQYF. The DNA of the CDR3 is TGTGCCTGGAGATCTTGGCGGACCAAAAACATTCAGTACTTC. Supplemented by reference TRBV30 and TRBJ2-4, the full variable domain reads SQTIHQWPATLVQPVGSPLSLECTVEGTSNPNLYWYRQAAGRGLQLLFYSVGIGQISSEVPQNLSASRPQDRQFILSSKKLLLSDSGFYLCAWRSWRTKNIQYFGAGTRLSVL.

The genes are TRBV7-9 and TRBJ1-2, with 12 bases fitting TRBD1. The junction had 12 bases not matched to a gene; V was cut back by 5 bases and J by 5 bases. Germline V gives CDR1 SEHNR, CDR2 FQNEAQ (reference sequence). This CDR3 has 17 residues. CDR3 DNA sequence: TGTGCCAGCAGCCCCGGCCCCGGGACAGGGGGCGTATATGGCTACACCTTC. It translates to CASSPGPGTGGVYGYTF.

The CDR3 DNA reads TGTGCCAGCAGCGTAACGTCAGGGAGCACCGGGGAGCTGTTTTTT. Translating gives CASSVTSGSTGELFF. J is TRBJ2-2 and V is TRBV9; TRBD1 or TRBD2 may be the D gene (5 bases each). V shed 1 base and J shed 4 bases, with 11 bases lying between them. The V gene's germline CDR1 is SGDLS and CDR2 YYNGEE. The CDR3 has 15 residues.

This rearrangement joins TRBV5-1 to TRBJ1-1, with D possibly TRBD1 on 6 matching bases. Looked up from germline, CDR1 is SGHRS and CDR2 is YFSETQ. The CDR3 contains 14 residues. With 0 bases removed from V and 1 base from J, the gap between germline ends came to 7 bases. CDR3 sequence: CASSLGGGNTEAFF. The CDR3 DNA follows: TGCGCCAGCAGCTTGGGAGGGGGGAACACTGAAGCTTTCTTT.

The rearrangement uses TRBV28 and TRBJ2-3; D gene uncertain. The CDR3 runs to 15 residues. CDR1 MDHEN and CDR2 SYDVKM come from the germline V gene. The ends were cut back, 7 bases at V and 8 bases at J, with 22 bases in the middle. The CDR3 loop reads CASTENPKGLSTQYF. CDR3 DNA: TGTGCCAGCACCGAGAACCCGAAGGGATTGAGTACGCAGTATTTT.

This chain uses TRBV6-6 with TRBJ1-2, with D possibly TRBD1 on 5 matching bases. The CDR3 consists of 15 residues. V lost 1 base and J lost 8, with 17 bases in between. Germline assignment: CDR1 MNHNY and CDR2 SVGAGI (reference sequence). In DNA, the CDR3 is TGTGCCAGCAGTTACTGGCAGGGCGCCTTGGAGGGCTACACCTTC. It yields the protein CASSYWQGALEGYTF.

The genes are TRBV6-5 and TRBJ2-7, with 8 bases identical to TRBD1. The CDR3 extends over 14 amino acids. The germline V gene encodes CDR1 MNHEY and CDR2 SVGAGI. Trimming at V came to 7 bases and at J to 5 bases, leaving 10 bases not matched to a gene. The CDR3 DNA sequence: TGTGCCAGCACCCCCGCCAGGGGGCTCGACGAGCAGTACTTC. Translated, it gives CASTPARGLDEQYF.

The V and J genes are TRBV10-3 and TRBJ2-1; 7 nucleotides agree with TRBD1. V lost 4 bases, J lost 1 base, and 4 bases stayed unmatched. This CDR3 is built from 15 residues. Germline CDR1 is ENHRY and CDR2 is SYGVKD. As DNA, the CDR3 is TGTGCCATCAGTGGTGACAGGGTATCCTACAATGAGCAGTTCTTC. It encodes CAISGDRVSYNEQFF.

V gene TRBV7-9 combines with J gene TRBJ1-2; TRBD1 matches 12 bases. The CDR3 sequence is 17 residues long. Germline V gene data show CDR1 as SEHNR and CDR2 as FQNEAQ (reference sequence). The trim removed 1 base at V and 4 bases at J, leaving 7 bases unmatched. The CDR3 nucleotides read TGTGCCAGCAGCTTAGTTGGGGACAGGGGGCCTCGCTATGGCTACACCTTC. Residues: CASSLVGDRGPRYGYTF.

The V and J genes are TRBV4-1 and TRBJ2-5; D is possibly TRBD2 (6 bases). Germline CDR1 reads MGHRA; CDR2 reads YSYEKL. The CDR3 runs to 15 residues. Trimming pared 1 base from V and 2 bases from J, leaving 11 bases between. The CDR3 is CASSQVPSAQETQYF. CDR3 DNA sequence: TGCGCCAGCAGCCAAGTACCTAGCGCACAAGAGACCCAGTACTTC.

This clone is termed large. The chain combines TRBV2 with TRBJ1-1; D not certain. CDR3 length: 9 amino acids. V lost 8 bases, J lost 5 bases, and 3 bases lay in between. CDR1 SNHLY and CDR2 FYNNEI come from the germline V gene. The CDR3 bases are TGTGCCAGCGGTACTGAAGCTTTCTTT. Translating it yields CASGTEAFF.

This chain links TRBV9 with TRBJ2-1; the D is unclear. Trimming took off 0 bases at V and 1 base at J, with 8 bases between the two ends. CDR3 length equals 15 residues. CDR1 SGDLS and CDR2 YYNGEE come from the germline V gene. The CDR3: CASSVGSGSYNEQFF. DNA for the CDR3: TGTGCCAGCAGCGTAGGGAGTGGTTCCTACAATGAGCAGTTCTTC.

The chain has TRBV18 and TRBJ2-5; the D is unclear. The J call may be mistaken, given a closer DNA end match to TRBJ2-7. Germline V gene lookup returns CDR1 KGHSH and CDR2 LQKENI. The CDR3 runs to 11 residues. CDR3 nucleotides: TGTGCCAGCTCACCGAACTACGAGCAGTACTTC. Its translation: CASSPNYEQYF.

V and J are TRBV11-3 and TRBJ2-4; 9 bases line up with TRBD1. V dropped 5 bases and J dropped 7; count of bases not matched to a gene: 12. CDR1 and CDR2 from the germline V gene are SGHNT and YENEEA. This CDR3 is built from 16 residues. The DNA for the CDR3 is TGTGCCAGCAGCCTCAGAGGGGGACAGGGATACAACATTCAGTACTTC. This translates into CASSLRGGQGYNIQYF.

The V call is TRBV4-1, the J call TRBJ1-2, with a weak D call TRBD1 (5 bases). The germline CDR1 and CDR2 sequences are MGHRA and YSYEKL. V was pared by 4 bases and J by 5 bases, with 17 bases between. The CDR3 is made up of 15 amino acids. The CDR3 DNA reads TGCGCCAGCAGCCGATCGTGGGGCGGGGGGTATGGCTACACCTTC. Translating gives CASSRSWGGGYGYTF.

V gene TRBV27 combines with J gene TRBJ1-5; D call uncertain. The CDR3 is 12 residues long. V shed 5 bases and J shed 7 bases, with 9 bases lying between them. Per germline, CDR1 MNHEY and CDR2 SMNVEV (reference sequence). The CDR3 protein is CASSLPGQPQHF. The CDR3 DNA follows: TGTGCCAGCAGTCTACCGGGGCAGCCCCAGCATTTT.

The chain links TRBV28 to TRBJ1-4; D uncertain. Germline V gene lookup returns CDR1 MDHEN and CDR2 SYDVKM. The CDR3 is 15 residues long. Trimming took off 2 bases at V and 3 bases at J, with 10 bases between the two ends. CDR3 protein: CASSLEREANEKLFF. For the CDR3, the DNA is TGTGCCAGCAGTTTAGAGAGGGAGGCTAATGAAAAACTGTTTTTT.

The J gene is TRBJ2-5, the V gene TRBV9; D unresolved. The CDR3 is 15 amino acids. Germline V gene sequence: CDR1 SGDLS, CDR2 YYNGEE. The germline V and J ends were trimmed by 4 bases and 2 bases, with 15 bases remaining between them. The CDR3: CASSPDGESQETQYF. The CDR3 coding sequence is TGTGCCAGCAGCCCAGATGGCGAATCACAAGAGACCCAGTACTTC.